This note documents a single TCR beta chain sequence. The antigen is not known. This sample stems from a study of T cell responses to AZD1222 COVID-19 vaccine. Study results and caveats: Scientists sampled the repertoires only once the peak T cell response had passed. Following two doses of AZD1222, Spike-specific TCR breadth and depth rose.

Clones were read by immunoSEQ multiplex PCR, and TCRdb kept only the in-frame ones, dropping some. Of roughly 100,000 clones listed, 70% to 90% are singletons. This receptor was identified in an adult in good health. The sequencing used peripheral blood, collected on day 0 of AZD1222 vaccination.

The CDR3 DNA follows: TGTGCCAGCAGTCGTTTAGATACGCAGTATTTT. Translation: CASSRLDTQYF. The chain recombines TRBV11-1 with TRBJ2-3; D not certain. The CDR3 runs 11 residues. V gave up 6 bases and J gave up 5 bases, with 6 bases separating them. Looked up from germline, CDR1 is SGHAT and CDR2 is FQDESV (reference sequence).